This passage covers 15 T cell receptor beta chains from one sample sequenced in a study of cytomegalovirus exposure and HLA in healthy donors. The PCR used 60 Vbeta and 13 Jbeta primers. Clones were sequenced by immunoSEQ multiplex PCR, and TCRdb holds only the in-frame ones, with some missing. The sample consists of under 200,000 clones, less than 80% of them appearing once. Sequenced input: PBMCs. Receptors were obtained from a woman in her forties in good health and CMV-seronegative.

This chain links TRBV28 with TRBJ1-1; tentatively, D is TRBD1 (6 bases). Germline-derived CDR1 and CDR2 are MDHEN and SYDVKM. Trimming removed 4 bases from V and 8 bases from J, with 11 bases in between. The CDR3 has 12 residues. The CDR3 DNA follows: TGTGCCAGCAGTTCACAGGGAGGGGAAGCTTTCTTT. It encodes CASSSQGGEAFF.

This sequence joins TRBV5-7 and TRBJ2-5, with D uncertain. TRBV5-7 belongs to the ORF category, with a function that is uncertain. The CDR3 totals 17 residues. V shed 4 bases and J shed 0 bases, with 19 bases lying between them. The CDR3 here is CASSPRVRVVYQETQYF. CDR3 coding DNA: TGTGCCAGCAGCCCCCGGGTCCGAGTCGTGTACCAAGAGACCCAGTACTTC.

This rearrangement joins TRBV6-1 to TRBJ1-6; TRBD1 is a possible D gene (5 bases). The CDR3 sequence is 15 residues long. In germline, CDR1 is MNHNS, CDR2 SASEGT. V lost 4 bases to trimming and J lost 5 bases, with 12 bases between them. DNA for the CDR3: TGTGCCAGCAGTGGGGGCAGGACCCATAATTCACCCCTCCACTTT. Protein sequence: CASSGGRTHNSPLHF.

This clone was counted a single time. This chain connects TRBV9 to TRBJ1-5; 8 positions agree with TRBD1. V dropped 3 bases and J dropped 2; count of bases not matched to a gene: 4. Germline-derived CDR1 and CDR2 are SGDLS and YYNGEE. The CDR3 loop spans 15 amino acids. The CDR3 nucleotides are TGTGCCAGCAGCGCCTCGACAGGGGGCAATCAGCCCCAGCATTTT. Its translation is CASSASTGGNQPQHF. Combining the CDR3 with reference TRBV9 and TRBJ1-5 gives the whole variable domain DSGVTQTPKHLITATGQRVTLRCSPRSGDLSVYWYQQSLDQGLQFLIQYYNGEERAKGNILERFSAQQFPDLHSELNLSSLELGDSALYFCASSASTGGNQPQHFGDGTRLSIL.

This clone was detected only once. The V and J genes are TRBV6-1 and TRBJ1-4; D uncertain. Trimming removed 5 bases at V and 0 bases at J, with 7 bases between. Germline V CDR1 and CDR2: MNHNS, SASEGT. The CDR3 spans 14 residues. CDR3 amino acids: CASSKTATNEKLFF. DNA for the CDR3: TGTGCCAGCAGTAAGACTGCAACTAATGAAAAACTGTTTTTT.

The rearrangement uses TRBV7-9 and TRBJ1-1; D ambiguous. This CDR3 is 12 amino acids long. Germline values: CDR1 SEHNR, CDR2 FQNEAQ (reference sequence). Trimming took off 1 base at V and 10 bases at J, with 10 bases between the two ends. The CDR3: CASSLDAGLAFF. CDR3 sequence (DNA): TGTGCCAGCAGCTTAGATGCGGGTTTAGCTTTCTTT.

The chain recombines TRBV29-1 with TRBJ2-1, with D possibly matching TRBD2 (5 bases). The germline V gene has CDR1 SQVTM and CDR2 ANQGSEA. Trimming shortened V by 0 bases and J by 2 bases, and 14 bases separated the two germline ends. The CDR3 spans 16 residues. The CDR3 here is CSVEDPGREAYNEQFF. The CDR3 coding sequence is TGCAGCGTTGAAGATCCCGGTCGGGAAGCCTACAATGAGCAGTTCTTC.

The genes are TRBV4-2 and TRBJ2-7; 9 bases fit TRBD2. The CDR3 has 15 residues. Germline values: CDR1 LGHNA, CDR2 YNFKEQ. The junction had 7 bases not matched to a gene; V was cut back by 4 bases and J by 3 bases. The CDR3 coding sequence is TGTGCCAGCAGCCTTGGGACTAGCAGGGGCTACGAGCAGTACTTC. Its protein product is CASSLGTSRGYEQYF.

This chain uses TRBV7-2 with TRBJ2-1, with a possible D match to TRBD2 (5 bases). Germline V gives CDR1 SGHTA, CDR2 FQGNSA. The CDR3 has 14 residues. Trimming took 9 bases from V and 4 from J, leaving 16 bases between them. CDR3 sequence: CASQLGGSYNEQFF. CDR3 sequence (DNA): TGTGCCAGTCAGCTCGGCGGGTCGTACAATGAGCAGTTCTTC.

The V and J genes are TRBV7-9 and TRBJ1-1, with TRBD1 matching over 7 bases. From germline, CDR1 is SEHNR and CDR2 FQNEAQ (reference sequence). CDR3 length: 14 residues. J gave up 11 bases and V 5 bases, and 14 bases lay outside the gene matches. The CDR3 DNA is TGTGCCAGCAGCCCACGACCCAACAGGGGTGGGGCTTTCTTT. Protein sequence: CASSPRPNRGGAFF.

CDR3 region: CATSSPFPLEQYF. CDR3 DNA: TGTGCCACCAGCAGCCCCTTCCCCCTCGAGCAGTACTTC. The chain is built from TRBV15 and TRBJ2-5; no definite D call. The DNA end is a closer match to TRBJ2-7, so the J assignment may be wrong. Germline CDR1 reads LNHNV; CDR2 reads YYDKDF (reference sequence). This CDR3 contains 13 residues.

This rearrangement joins TRBV5-1 to TRBJ1-2; 12 positions agree with TRBD1. V dropped 5 bases and J dropped 6; count of bases not matched to a gene: 11. Looked up from germline, CDR1 is SGHRS and CDR2 is YFSETQ. The CDR3 length is 16 residues. The CDR3 loop reads CASRLRDRGLGDGYTF. The CDR3 DNA sequence: TGCGCCAGCAGGCTCCGGGACAGGGGGCTTGGGGATGGCTACACCTTC.

This clone was detected a few times. The chain combines TRBV19 with TRBJ2-5, with TRBD1 identical over 8 bases. The CDR3 contains 14 residues. After removal of 4 bases from V and 3 bases from J, the junction contained 4 bases not matched to a gene. The germline CDR1 and CDR2 sequences are LNHDA and SQIVND (reference sequence). The chain's CDR3 is CASSRQGAEETQYF. CDR3 nucleotides: TGTGCCAGTAGTAGGCAGGGGGCGGAAGAGACCCAGTACTTC.

The gene calls are TRBV30 and TRBJ1-2; D possibly corresponds to TRBD1 (5 bases). CDR1 and CDR2 (germline): GTSNPN, SVGIG (reference sequence). The CDR3 covers 13 residues. V was clipped by 4 bases and J by 3 bases, with 12 bases between them. CDR3 sequence reads: CAWTGNKDYGYTF. The CDR3 region has the DNA TGTGCCTGGACAGGGAATAAGGACTATGGCTACACCTTC.

The chain has TRBV6-1 and TRBJ2-1; possibly TRBD2 for D (5 bases). V lost 1 base, J lost 6 bases, and 13 bases lay in between. Germline lookup yields CDR1 MNHNS and CDR2 SASEGT. CDR3 size: 15 residues. The CDR3 region has the DNA TGTGCCAGCAGTGAAGGCCAGCGGCGGCCCAATGAGCAGTTCTTC. This gives the protein CASSEGQRRPNEQFF.